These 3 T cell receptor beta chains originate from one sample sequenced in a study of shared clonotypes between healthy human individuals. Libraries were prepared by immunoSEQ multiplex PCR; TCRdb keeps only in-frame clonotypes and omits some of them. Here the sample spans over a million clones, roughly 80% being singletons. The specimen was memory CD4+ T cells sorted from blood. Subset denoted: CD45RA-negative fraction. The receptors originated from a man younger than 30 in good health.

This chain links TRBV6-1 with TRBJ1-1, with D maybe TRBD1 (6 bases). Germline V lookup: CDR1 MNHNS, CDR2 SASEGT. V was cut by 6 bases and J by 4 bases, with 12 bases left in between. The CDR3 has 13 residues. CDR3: CASSVKQGTEAFF. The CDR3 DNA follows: TGTGCCAGCAGCGTAAAACAGGGCACTGAAGCTTTCTTT.

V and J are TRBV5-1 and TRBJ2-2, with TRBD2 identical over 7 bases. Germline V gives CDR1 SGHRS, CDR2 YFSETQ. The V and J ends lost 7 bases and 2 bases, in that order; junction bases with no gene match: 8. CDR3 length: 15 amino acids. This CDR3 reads CASSIGTTNTGELFF. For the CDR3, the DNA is TGCGCCAGCTCAATCGGGACTACTAACACCGGGGAGCTGTTTTTT.

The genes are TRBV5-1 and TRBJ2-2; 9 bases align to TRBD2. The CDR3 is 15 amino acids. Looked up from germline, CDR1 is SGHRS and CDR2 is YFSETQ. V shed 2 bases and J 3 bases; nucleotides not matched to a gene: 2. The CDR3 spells CASSLSSGDTGELFF. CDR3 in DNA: TGCGCCAGCAGCTTATCTAGCGGGGACACCGGGGAGCTGTTTTTT.